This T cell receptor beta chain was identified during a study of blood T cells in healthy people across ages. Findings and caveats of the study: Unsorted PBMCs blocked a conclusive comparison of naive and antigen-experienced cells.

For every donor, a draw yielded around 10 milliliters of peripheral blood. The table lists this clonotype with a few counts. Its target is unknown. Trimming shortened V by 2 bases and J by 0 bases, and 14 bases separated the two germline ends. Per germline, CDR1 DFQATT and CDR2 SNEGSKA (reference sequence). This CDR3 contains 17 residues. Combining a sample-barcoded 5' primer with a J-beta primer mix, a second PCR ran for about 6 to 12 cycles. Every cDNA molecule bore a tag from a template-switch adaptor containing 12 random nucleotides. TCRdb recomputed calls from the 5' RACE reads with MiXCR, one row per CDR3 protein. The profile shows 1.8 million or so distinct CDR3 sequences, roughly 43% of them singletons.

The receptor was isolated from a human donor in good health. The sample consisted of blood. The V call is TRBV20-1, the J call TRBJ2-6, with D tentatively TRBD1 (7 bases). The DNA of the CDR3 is TGCAGTGCTAGACGCCAGGGGGGTATCTCTGGGGCCAACGTCCTGACTTTC. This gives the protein CSARRQGGISGANVLTF.